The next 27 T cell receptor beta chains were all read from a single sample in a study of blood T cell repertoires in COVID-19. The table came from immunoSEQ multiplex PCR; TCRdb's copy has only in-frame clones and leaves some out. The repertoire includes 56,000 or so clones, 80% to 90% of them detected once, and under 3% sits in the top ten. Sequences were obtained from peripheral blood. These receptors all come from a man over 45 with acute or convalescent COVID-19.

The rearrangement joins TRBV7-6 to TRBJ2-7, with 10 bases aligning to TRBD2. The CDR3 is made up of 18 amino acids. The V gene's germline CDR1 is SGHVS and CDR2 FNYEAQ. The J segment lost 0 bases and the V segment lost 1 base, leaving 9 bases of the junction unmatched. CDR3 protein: CASSLGGFSGGSSYEQYF. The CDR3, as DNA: TGTGCCAGCAGCTTAGGGGGATTTAGCGGGGGGAGCTCCTACGAGCAGTACTTC.

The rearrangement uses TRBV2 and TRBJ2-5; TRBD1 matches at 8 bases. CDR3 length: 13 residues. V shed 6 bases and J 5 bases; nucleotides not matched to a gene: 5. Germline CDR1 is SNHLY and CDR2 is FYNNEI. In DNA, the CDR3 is TGTGCCAGCAGGCCAACAGGGGGGGAGACCCAGTACTTC. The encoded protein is CASRPTGGETQYF.

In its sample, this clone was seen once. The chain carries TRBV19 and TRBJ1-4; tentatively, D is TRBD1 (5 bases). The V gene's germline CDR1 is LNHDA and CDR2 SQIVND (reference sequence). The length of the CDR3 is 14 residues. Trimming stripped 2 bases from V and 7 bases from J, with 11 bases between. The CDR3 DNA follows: TGTGCCAGTAGTATAACCGGGCAGGGTGAAAAACTGTTTTTT. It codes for CASSITGQGEKLFF. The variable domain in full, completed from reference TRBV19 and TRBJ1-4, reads DGGITQSPKYLFRKEGQNVTLSCEQNLNHDAMYWYRQDPGQGLRLIYYSQIVNDFQKGDIAEGYSVSREKKESFPLTVTSAQKNPTAFYLCASSITGQGEKLFFGSGTQLSVL.

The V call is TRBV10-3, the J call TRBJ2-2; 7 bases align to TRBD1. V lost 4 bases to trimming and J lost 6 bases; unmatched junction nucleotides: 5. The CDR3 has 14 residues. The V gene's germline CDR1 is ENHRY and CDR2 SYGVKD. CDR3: CAISGTGEPGELFF. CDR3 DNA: TGTGCCATCAGTGGCACAGGGGAGCCCGGGGAGCTGTTTTTT.

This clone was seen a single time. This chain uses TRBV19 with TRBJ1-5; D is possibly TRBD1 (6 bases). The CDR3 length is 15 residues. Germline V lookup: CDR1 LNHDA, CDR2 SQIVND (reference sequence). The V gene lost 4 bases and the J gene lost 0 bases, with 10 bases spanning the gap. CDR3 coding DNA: TGTGCCAGTAGTACCGGGACACATAGCAATCAGCCCCAGCATTTT. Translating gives CASSTGTHSNQPQHF.

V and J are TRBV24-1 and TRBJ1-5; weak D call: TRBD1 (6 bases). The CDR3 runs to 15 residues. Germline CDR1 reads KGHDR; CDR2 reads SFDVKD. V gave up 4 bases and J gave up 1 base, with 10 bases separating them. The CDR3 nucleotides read TGTGCCACCAGTGAGACAGGCGTAAGCAATCAGCCCCAGCATTTT. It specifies CATSETGVSNQPQHF.

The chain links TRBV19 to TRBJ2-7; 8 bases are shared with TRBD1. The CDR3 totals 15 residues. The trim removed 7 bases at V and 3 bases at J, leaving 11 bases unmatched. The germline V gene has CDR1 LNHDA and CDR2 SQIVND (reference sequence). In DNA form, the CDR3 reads TGTGCCAGTAACGACCCGGGACAGGCAATCTACGAGCAGTACTTC. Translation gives CASNDPGQAIYEQYF.

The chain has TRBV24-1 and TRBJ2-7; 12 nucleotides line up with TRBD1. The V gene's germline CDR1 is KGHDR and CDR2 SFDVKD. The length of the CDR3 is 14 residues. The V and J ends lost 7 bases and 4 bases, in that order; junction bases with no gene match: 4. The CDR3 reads CATSRDRGLYEQYF. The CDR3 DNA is TGTGCCACCAGCCGGGACAGGGGGCTATACGAGCAGTACTTC.

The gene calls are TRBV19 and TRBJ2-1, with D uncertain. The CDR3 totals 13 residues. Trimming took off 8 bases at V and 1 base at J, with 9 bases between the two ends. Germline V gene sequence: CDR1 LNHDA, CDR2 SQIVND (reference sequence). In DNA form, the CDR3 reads TGTGCCAGTGGGCCTGATTCCTACAATGAGCAGTTCTTC. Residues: CASGPDSYNEQFF.

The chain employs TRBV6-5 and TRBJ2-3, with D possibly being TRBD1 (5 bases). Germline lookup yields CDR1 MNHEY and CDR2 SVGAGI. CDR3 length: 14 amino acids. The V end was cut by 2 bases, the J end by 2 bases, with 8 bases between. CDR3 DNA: TGTGCCAGCAGTTACGACAGATACACAGATACGCAGTATTTT. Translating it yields CASSYDRYTDTQYF.

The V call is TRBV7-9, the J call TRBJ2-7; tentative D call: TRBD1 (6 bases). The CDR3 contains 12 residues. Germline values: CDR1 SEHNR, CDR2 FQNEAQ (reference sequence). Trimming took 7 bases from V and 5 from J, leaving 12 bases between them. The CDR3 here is CASTRDRHEQYF. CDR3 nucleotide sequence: TGTGCCAGCACCAGAGACAGGCACGAGCAGTACTTC. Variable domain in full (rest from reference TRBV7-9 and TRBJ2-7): DTGVSQNPRHKITKRGQNVTFRCDPISEHNRLYWYRQTLGQGPEFLTYFQNEAQLEKSRLLSDRFSAERPKGSFSTLEIQRTEQGDSAMYLCASTRDRHEQYFGPGTRLTVT.

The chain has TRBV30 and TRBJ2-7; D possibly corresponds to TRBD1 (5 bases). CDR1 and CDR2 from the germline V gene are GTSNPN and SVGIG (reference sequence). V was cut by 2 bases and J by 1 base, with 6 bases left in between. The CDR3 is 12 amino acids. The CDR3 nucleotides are TGTGCCTGGAGTACAGGTTCCTACGAGCAGTACTTC. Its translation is CAWSTGSYEQYF.

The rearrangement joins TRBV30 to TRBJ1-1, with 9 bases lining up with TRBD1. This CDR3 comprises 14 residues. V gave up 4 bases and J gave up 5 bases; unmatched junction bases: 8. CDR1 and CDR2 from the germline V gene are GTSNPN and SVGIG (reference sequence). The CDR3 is CAWTPDRGVTEAFF. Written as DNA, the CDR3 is TGTGCCTGGACACCGGACAGGGGAGTGACTGAAGCTTTCTTT.

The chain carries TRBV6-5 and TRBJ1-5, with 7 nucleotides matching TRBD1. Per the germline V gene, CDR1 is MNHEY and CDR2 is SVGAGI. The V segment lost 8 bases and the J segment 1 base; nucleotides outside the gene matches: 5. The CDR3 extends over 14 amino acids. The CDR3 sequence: CASQDRVSNQPQHF. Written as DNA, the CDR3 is TGTGCCAGCCAAGACAGGGTGAGCAATCAGCCCCAGCATTTT.

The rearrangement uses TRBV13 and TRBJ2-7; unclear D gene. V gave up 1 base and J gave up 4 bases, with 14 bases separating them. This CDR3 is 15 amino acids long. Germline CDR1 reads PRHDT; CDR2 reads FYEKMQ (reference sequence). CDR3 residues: CASSLVLGSLYEQYF. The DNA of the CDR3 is TGTGCCAGCAGCTTAGTTCTAGGCTCCTTGTACGAGCAGTACTTC.

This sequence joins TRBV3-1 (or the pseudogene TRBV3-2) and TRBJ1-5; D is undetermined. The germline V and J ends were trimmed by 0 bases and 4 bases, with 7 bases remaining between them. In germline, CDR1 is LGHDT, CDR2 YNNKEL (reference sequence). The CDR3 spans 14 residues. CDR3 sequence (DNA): TGTGCCAGCAGCCAAGACCGAGGGAATCAGCCCCAGCATTTT. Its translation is CASSQDRGNQPQHF.

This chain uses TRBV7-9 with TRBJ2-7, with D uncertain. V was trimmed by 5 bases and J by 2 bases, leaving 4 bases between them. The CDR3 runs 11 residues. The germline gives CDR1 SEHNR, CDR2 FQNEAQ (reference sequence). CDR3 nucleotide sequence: TGTGCCAGCAGCCCAGCCTACGAGCAGTACTTC. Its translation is CASSPAYEQYF.

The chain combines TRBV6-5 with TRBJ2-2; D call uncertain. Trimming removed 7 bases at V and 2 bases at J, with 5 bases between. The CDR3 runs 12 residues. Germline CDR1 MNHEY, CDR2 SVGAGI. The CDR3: CASTLNTGELFF. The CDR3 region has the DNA TGTGCCAGCACGCTAAACACCGGGGAGCTGTTTTTT.

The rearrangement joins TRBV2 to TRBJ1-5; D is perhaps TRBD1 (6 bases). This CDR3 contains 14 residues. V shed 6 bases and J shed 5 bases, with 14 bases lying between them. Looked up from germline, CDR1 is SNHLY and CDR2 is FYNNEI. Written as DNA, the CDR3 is TGTGCCAGCAGAGGATCTCCAGGGGATCAGCCCCAGCATTTT. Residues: CASRGSPGDQPQHF.

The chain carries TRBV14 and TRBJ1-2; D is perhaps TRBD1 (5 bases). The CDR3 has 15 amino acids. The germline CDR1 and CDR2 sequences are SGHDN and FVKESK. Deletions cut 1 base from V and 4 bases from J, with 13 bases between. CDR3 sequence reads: CASSQVAGSSYGYTF. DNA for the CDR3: TGTGCCAGCAGCCAAGTGGCAGGGTCAAGCTATGGCTACACCTTC.

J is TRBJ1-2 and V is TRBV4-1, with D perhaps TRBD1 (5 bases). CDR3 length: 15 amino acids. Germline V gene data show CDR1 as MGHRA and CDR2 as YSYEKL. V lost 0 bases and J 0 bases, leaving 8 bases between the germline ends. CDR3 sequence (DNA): TGCGCCAGCAGCCAAGAAGACAGAACTAACTATGGCTACACCTTC. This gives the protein CASSQEDRTNYGYTF.

DNA for the CDR3: TGTGCCAGCAGCCGGGCAGGTATTAATTCACCCCTCCACTTT. Its protein is CASSRAGINSPLHF. The chain carries TRBV14 and TRBJ1-6; no firm D call. The V and J ends lost 4 bases and 6 bases respectively, with 10 bases between them. This CDR3 is 14 amino acids long. Germline V lookup: CDR1 SGHDN, CDR2 FVKESK. Variable domain in full (rest from reference TRBV14 and TRBJ1-6): EAGVTQFPSHSVIEKGQTVTLRCDPISGHDNLYWYRRVMGKEIKFLLHFVKESKQDESGMPNNRFLAERTGGTYSTLKVQPAELEDSGVYFCASSRAGINSPLHFGNGTRLTVT.

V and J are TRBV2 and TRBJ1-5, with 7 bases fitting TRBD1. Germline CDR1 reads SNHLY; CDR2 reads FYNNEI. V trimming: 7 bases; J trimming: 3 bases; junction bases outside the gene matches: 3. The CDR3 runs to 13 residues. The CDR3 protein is CASTGGDNQPQHF. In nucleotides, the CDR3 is TGTGCCAGCACAGGGGGTGACAATCAGCCCCAGCATTTT.

The CDR3 sequence is CASSGPPGAGGTDTQYF. CDR3 DNA sequence: TGCGCCAGCAGTGGGCCCCCGGGAGCGGGAGGCACAGATACGCAGTATTTT. The chain carries TRBV10-1 and TRBJ2-3, with 8 bases that match TRBD2. V gave up 4 bases and J gave up 1 base; unmatched junction bases: 10. The CDR3 has 17 amino acids. Germline values: CDR1 WNHNN, CDR2 SYGVQD (reference sequence).

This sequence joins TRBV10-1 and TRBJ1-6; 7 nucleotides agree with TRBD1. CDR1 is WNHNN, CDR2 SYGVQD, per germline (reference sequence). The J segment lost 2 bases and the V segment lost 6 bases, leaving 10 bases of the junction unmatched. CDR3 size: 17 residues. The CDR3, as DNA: TGCGCCAGCAGAATCGACAGGGTAGGCCCCTATAATTCACCCCTCCACTTT. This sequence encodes CASRIDRVGPYNSPLHF.

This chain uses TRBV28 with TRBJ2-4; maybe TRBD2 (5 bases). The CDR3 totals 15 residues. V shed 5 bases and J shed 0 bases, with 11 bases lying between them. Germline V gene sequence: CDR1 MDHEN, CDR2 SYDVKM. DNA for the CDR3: TGTGCCAGCAGTCTGGACTTTTTAGCCAAAAACATTCAGTACTTC. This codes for CASSLDFLAKNIQYF.

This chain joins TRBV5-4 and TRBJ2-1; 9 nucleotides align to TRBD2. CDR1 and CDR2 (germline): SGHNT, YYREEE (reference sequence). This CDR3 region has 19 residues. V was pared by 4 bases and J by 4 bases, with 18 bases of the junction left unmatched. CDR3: CASSIGVTRIAGAYNEQFF. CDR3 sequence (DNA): TGTGCCAGCAGCATTGGGGTGACCCGAATAGCGGGGGCGTACAATGAGCAGTTCTTC.